This TCR beta chain stems from a study of blood T cell repertoires in COVID-19. Across the whole study: From the United States, Italy and Spain came samples of acute and convalescent COVID-19. Sample material is recorded as cDNA or gDNA derived from T cells, B-cell-depleted T cells, or PBMCs.

Per germline, CDR1 KGHDR and CDR2 SFDVKD. The junction had 6 bases not matched to a gene; V was cut back by 10 bases and J by 5 bases. The CDR3 covers 13 residues. The table lists this clone with a few counts. Data came from immunoSEQ multiplex PCR; TCRdb stores just in-frame clones and leaves some out. The data contain about 220,000 clones, roughly 80% of them seen just once; the ten biggest clones take up approximately 1.2%. The cohort comprised adults aged about 18 to 90 years residing in about two dozen US areas. The sequenced sample consisted of PBMCs or T cells enriched from blood (not recorded which). The rearrangement links TRBV24-1 to TRBJ1-1; 10 bases are shared with TRBD1. The clonotype comes from a middle-aged woman with acute COVID-19. CDR3 coding DNA: TGTGCCACGCAGGGGACAGGGGCAACTGAAGCTTTCTTT. It codes for CATQGTGATEAFF.